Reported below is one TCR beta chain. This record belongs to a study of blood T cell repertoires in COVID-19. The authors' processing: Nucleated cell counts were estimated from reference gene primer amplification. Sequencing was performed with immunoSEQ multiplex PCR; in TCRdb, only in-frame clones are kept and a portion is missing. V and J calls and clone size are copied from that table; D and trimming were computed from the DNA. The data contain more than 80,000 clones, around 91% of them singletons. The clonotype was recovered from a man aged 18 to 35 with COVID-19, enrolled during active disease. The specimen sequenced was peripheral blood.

CDR3 nucleotide sequence: TGTGCCAGCAGCGCGGGACTAGCGGGAGTAAGAGGAGAGACCCAGTACTTC. Translation: CASSAGLAGVRGETQYF. This chain uses TRBV11-2 with TRBJ2-5, with TRBD2 identical over 14 bases. CDR3 length equals 17 residues. Germline values: CDR1 SGHAT, CDR2 FQNNGV. V lost 5 bases, J lost 4 bases, and 9 bases stayed unmatched.